Listed below are T cell receptor beta chains from one sample, sequenced in a study of shared clonotypes between healthy human individuals. Profiling relied on immunoSEQ multiplex PCR, and the TCRdb table lists in-frame clones only, not all of them. The sample gives about 230,000 clones, 65% to 70% of which show up once; more than 9.5% is in the top ten. Sequenced: memory CD4+ T cells sorted from blood. These TCRs come from a man aged 25-45 years in good health. CDR3s include the opening cysteine and the closing phenylalanine or tryptophan. A D gene is named only where the DNA matches it firmly. Clone size is not always given. Where it is, it says once, few, many or a class for expanded clones.

D gene	V gene	clone size	J gene	CDR3 DNA	CDR3 protein
.	TRBV7-3	.	TRBJ2-1	TGTGCCAGCAGCTTATTAGGCGGGTACAATGAGCAGTTCTTC	CASSLLGGYNEQFF
TRBD2	TRBV5-1	few	TRBJ2-5	TGCGCCAGCAGCCCGGGACTAGCGGGAGTAGGAGAGACCCAGTACTTC	CASSPGLAGVGETQYF
.	TRBV28	.	TRBJ1-5	TGTGCCAGCAGTTCCCACCATGGGGGGGTTCGCAATCAGCCCCAGCATTTT	CASSSHHGGVRNQPQHF
TRBD2	TRBV10-2	once	TRBJ2-1	TGCGCCAGCAGACGGGGGGAGAACAATGAGCAGTTCTTC	CASRRGENNEQFF
.	TRBV5-4	.	TRBJ2-3	TGTGCCAGCAGCAATGAGCGGAACACAGATACGCAGTATTTT	CASSNERNTDTQYF
TRBD2	TRBV29-1	few	TRBJ2-1	TGCAGCGTAAGTGGACTAGCAATCGATGAGCAGTTCTTC	CSVSGLAIDEQFF
.	TRBV7-2	.	TRBJ2-2	TGTGCCAGCAGCAGTCCAAAGAGGGCCACCGGGGAGCTGTTTTTT	CASSSPKRATGELFF
.	TRBV25-1	.	TRBJ1-1	TGTGCCAGCGTCGGACAGATCACTGAAGCTTTCTTT	CASVGQITEAFF
.	TRBV9	.	TRBJ2-5	TGTGCCAGCAGCGCGGGGTATAGCATGCAAGAGACCCAGTACTTC	CASSAGYSMQETQYF
.	TRBV27	once	TRBJ1-4	TGTGCCAGCAGCACCGCAACTAATGAAAAACTGTTTTTT	CASSTATNEKLFF
.	TRBV25-1	many	TRBJ2-5	TGTGCCAGCAGTGAATCCGGCAACCAAGAGACCCAGTACTTC	CASSESGNQETQYF
TRBD1	TRBV28	.	TRBJ2-2	TGTGCCAGCAAGTCCGGAGAGGGGGCCCAATCCACCGGGGAGCTGTTTTTT	CASKSGEGAQSTGELFF
.	TRBV7-9	.	TRBJ2-2	TGTGCCAGCAGCTTAGAAGGGGTCGGCACCGGGGAGCTGTTTTTT	CASSLEGVGTGELFF
.	TRBV14	.	TRBJ2-7	TGTGCCAGCAGCCAAGTTACCCCCTACGAGCAGTACTTC	CASSQVTPYEQYF
.	TRBV5-1	.	TRBJ2-7	TGCGCCAGCAGCTTGGCCGACGAGCAGTACTTC	CASSLADEQYF
TRBD2	TRBV28	.	TRBJ2-1	TGTGCCAGCAGTGAGGGCGGGAGAAGTACTAATGAGCAGTTCTTC	CASSEGGRSTNEQFF
.	TRBV28	.	TRBJ2-7	TGTGCCAGCAGCGTGGGGGTTCCCGAGCAGTACTTC	CASSVGVPEQYF
.	TRBV5-4	.	TRBJ2-3	TGTGCCAGCAGCTGGGACCCTCAGGGGGATACGCAGTATTTT	CASSWDPQGDTQYF
.	TRBV2	.	TRBJ2-3	TGTGCCAGCAGTGCCGGAGGGGCGCGGAGCACAGATACGCAGTATTTT	CASSAGGARSTDTQYF
.	TRBV29-1	.	TRBJ1-2	TGCAGCGTGGAAACCGGGACCGCTGGCTACACCTTC	CSVETGTAGYTF
.	TRBV2	.	TRBJ1-5	TGTGCCAGCAGTGAAGTATGGGGGGCCGATCAGCCCCAGCATTTT	CASSEVWGADQPQHF
.	TRBV29-1	.	TRBJ2-5	TGCAGCGGTGGGTTTGTAGGGCAAGAGACCCAGTACTTC	CSGGFVGQETQYF
.	TRBV27	.	TRBJ2-5	TGTGCCAGCAGTTTATCTCAGGGATGGAGCGAGACCCAGTACTTC	CASSLSQGWSETQYF
.	TRBV5-5	.	TRBJ2-2	TGTGCCAGCAGCTTGTCGCCCGGGGAGCTGTTTTTT	CASSLSPGELFF
.	TRBV28	many	TRBJ2-3	TGTGCCAGCAGTTTGTGGCGAACCTCTTTCACAGATACGCAGTATTTT	CASSLWRTSFTDTQYF
.	TRBV28	.	TRBJ1-2	TGTGCCAGCAGTTTGGGGGGTGGCACGATTCTCTATGGCTACACCTTC	CASSLGGGTILYGYTF
.	TRBV19	.	TRBJ2-1	TGTGCCAGTAGGTCGGGAGAGCAGTTCTTC	CASRSGEQFF
.	TRBV10-3	.	TRBJ2-1	TGTGCCATCAGTGAGGCCGTGGAAGGGCAGTTCTTC	CAISEAVEGQFF
TRBD1	TRBV5-3	.	TRBJ1-4	TGTGCCAGAGCGGGACAGGGGGCATATACGGCAACTAATGAAAAACTGTTTTTT	CARAGQGAYTATNEKLFF
.	TRBV12-5	.	TRBJ2-1	TGTGCTAGTGGTTTAAACTTTTACAATGAGCAGTTCTTC	CASGLNFYNEQFF
TRBD1	TRBV11-1	.	TRBJ1-1	TGTGCCAGCAGCCTACCCACAGGGGTTCGGACTGAAGCTTTCTTT	CASSLPTGVRTEAFF
.	TRBV9	.	TRBJ2-1	TGTGCCAGCAGGAATTCGGTACTAGAAACACACAATGAGCAGTTCTTC	CASRNSVLETHNEQFF
TRBD2	TRBV5-1	.	TRBJ2-3	TGCGCCAGCAGCTTCTACAAAGCGGGAGGGGACACAGATACGCAGTATTTT	CASSFYKAGGDTDTQYF
TRBD2	TRBV5-1	once	TRBJ2-7	TGCGCCAGCAGATTACTAGCGGGGTCCTACGAGCAGTACTTC	CASRLLAGSYEQYF
TRBD2	TRBV11-1	.	TRBJ2-4	TGTGCCAGCAGCTTGACTAGCGGGAAGGCCAAAAACATTCAGTACTTC	CASSLTSGKAKNIQYF
TRBD2	TRBV7-6	once	TRBJ2-7	TGTGCCAGCAGCTTGGGACTAGCCCGCGACGAGCAGTACTTC	CASSLGLARDEQYF
.	TRBV7-8	.	TRBJ2-5	TGTGCCAGCAGCTTACTAGGAGAGGCAGCGGAGACCCAGTACTTC	CASSLLGEAAETQYF